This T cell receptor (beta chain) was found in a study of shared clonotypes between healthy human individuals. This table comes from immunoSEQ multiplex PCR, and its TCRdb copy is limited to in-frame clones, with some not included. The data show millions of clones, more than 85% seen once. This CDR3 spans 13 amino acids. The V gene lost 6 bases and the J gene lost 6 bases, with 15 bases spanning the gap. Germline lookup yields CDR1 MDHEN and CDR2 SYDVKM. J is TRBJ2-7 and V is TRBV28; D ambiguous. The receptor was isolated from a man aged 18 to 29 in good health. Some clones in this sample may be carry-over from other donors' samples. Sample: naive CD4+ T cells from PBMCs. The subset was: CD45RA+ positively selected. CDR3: CASSSPVPGEQYF. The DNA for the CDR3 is TGTGCCAGCAGCTCTCCCGTCCCGGGCGAGCAGTACTTC. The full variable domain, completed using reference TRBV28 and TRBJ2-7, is DVKVTQSSRYLVKRTGEKVFLECVQDMDHENMFWYRQDPGLGLRLIYFSYDVKMKEKGDIPEGYSVSREKKERFSLILESASTNQTSMYLCASSSPVPGEQYFGPGTRLTVT.